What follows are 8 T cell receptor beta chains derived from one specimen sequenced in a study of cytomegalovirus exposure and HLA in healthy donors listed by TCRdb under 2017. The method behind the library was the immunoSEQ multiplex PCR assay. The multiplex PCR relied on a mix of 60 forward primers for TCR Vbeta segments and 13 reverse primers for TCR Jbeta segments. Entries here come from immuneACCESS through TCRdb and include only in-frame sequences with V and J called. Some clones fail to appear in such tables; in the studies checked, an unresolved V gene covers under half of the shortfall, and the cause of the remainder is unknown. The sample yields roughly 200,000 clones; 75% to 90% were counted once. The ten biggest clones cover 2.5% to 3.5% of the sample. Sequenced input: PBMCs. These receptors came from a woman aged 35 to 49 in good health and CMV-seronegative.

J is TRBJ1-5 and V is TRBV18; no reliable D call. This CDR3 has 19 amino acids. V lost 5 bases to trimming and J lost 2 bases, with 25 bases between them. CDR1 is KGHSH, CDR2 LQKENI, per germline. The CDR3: CASSARYAQLGLGNQPQHF. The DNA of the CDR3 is TGTGCCAGCTCAGCGCGGTATGCGCAGTTAGGTCTGGGCAATCAGCCCCAGCATTTT.

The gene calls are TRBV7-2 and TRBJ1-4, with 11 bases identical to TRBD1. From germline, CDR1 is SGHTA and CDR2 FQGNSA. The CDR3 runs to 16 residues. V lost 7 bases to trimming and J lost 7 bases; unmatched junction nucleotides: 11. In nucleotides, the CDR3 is TGTGCCAGCACACCCGGACAGGGGACAGGGGGTGAAAAACTGTTTTTT. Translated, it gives CASTPGQGTGGEKLFF.

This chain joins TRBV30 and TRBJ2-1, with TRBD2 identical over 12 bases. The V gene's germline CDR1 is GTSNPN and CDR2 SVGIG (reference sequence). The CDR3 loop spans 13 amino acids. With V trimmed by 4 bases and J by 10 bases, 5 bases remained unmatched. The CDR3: CAWTTSGRREQFF. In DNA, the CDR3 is TGTGCCTGGACCACTAGCGGGAGGCGGGAGCAGTTCTTC. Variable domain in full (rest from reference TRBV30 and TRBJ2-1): SQTIHQWPATLVQPVGSPLSLECTVEGTSNPNLYWYRQAAGRGLQLLFYSVGIGQISSEVPQNLSASRPQDRQFILSSKKLLLSDSGFYLCAWTTSGRREQFFGPGTRLTVL.

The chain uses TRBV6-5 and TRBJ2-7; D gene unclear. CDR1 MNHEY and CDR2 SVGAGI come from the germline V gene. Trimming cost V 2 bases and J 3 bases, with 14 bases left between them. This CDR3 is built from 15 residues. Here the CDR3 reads CASSYAPRTDYEQYF. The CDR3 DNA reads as TGTGCCAGCAGTTACGCCCCCAGAACCGACTACGAGCAGTACTTC.

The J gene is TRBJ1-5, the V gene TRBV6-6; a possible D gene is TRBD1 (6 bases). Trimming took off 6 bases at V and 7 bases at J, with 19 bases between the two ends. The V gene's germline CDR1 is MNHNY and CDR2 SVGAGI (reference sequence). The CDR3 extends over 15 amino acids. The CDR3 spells CASSARGARDQPQHF. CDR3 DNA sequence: TGTGCCAGCAGCGCCCGGGGGGCGCGAGACCAGCCCCAGCATTTT.

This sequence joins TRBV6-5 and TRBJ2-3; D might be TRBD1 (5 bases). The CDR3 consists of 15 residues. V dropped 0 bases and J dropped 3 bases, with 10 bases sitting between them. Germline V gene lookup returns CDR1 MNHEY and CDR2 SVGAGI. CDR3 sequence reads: CASSYSGPQTDTQYF. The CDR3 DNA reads TGTGCCAGCAGTTACTCGGGGCCGCAGACAGATACGCAGTATTTT.

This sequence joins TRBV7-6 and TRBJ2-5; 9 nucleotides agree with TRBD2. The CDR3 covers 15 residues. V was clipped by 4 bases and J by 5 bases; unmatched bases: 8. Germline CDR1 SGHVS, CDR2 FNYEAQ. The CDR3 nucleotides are TGTGCCAGCAGCTCGAATAGCGGGAGAGGGGAGACCCAGTACTTC. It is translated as CASSSNSGRGETQYF.

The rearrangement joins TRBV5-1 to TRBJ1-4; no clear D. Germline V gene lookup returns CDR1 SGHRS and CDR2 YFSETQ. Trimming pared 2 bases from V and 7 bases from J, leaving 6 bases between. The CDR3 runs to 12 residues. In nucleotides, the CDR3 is TGCGCCAGCAGCTTTCTCGGTGAAAAACTGTTTTTT. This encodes CASSFLGEKLFF.